The T cell receptor beta chain described here comes from a study of CD8 T cells in ankylosing spondylitis. The length of the CDR3 is 15 residues. The germline V and J ends were trimmed by 0 bases and 2 bases, with 12 bases remaining between them. In germline, CDR1 is SQVTM, CDR2 ANQGSEA. Via MiXCR, TCRdb re-called the 5' RACE reads, giving one row per CDR3 protein. The sample holds under 250,000 distinct CDR3 sequences, approximately 7.3% seen once. General study findings and limits: A motif of roughly 8 highly homologous TCR beta variants was seen as apparently characteristic of ankylosing spondylitis blood. Earlier reports found some motif variants in synovial fluid and blood in reactive arthritis. Matched ankylosing spondylitis synovial fluid reportedly showed significant enrichment of disease-linked clones.

This clonotype was detected ten times or more. Its antigen is not identified. The sequence came from a male donor with ankylosing spondylitis. The J gene is TRBJ2-3, the V gene TRBV29-1, with D tentatively TRBD2 (6 bases). Sequencing was carried out using blood, either unsorted or a sorted T cell fraction (not recorded which). The CDR3 region is CSVEDRGDLTDTQYF. CDR3 DNA sequence: TGCAGCGTTGAAGATCGCGGGGACCTCACAGATACGCAGTATTTT.